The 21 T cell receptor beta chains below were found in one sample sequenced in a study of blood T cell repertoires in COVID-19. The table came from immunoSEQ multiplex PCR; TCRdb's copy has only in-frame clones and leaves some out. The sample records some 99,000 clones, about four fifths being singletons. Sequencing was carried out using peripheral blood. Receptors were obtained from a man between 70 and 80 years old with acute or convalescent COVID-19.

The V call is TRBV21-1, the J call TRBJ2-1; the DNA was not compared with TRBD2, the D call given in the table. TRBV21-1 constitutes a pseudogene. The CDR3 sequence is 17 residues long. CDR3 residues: CASSKVLGGRGESEQFF. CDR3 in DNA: TGTGCCAGCAGCAAAGTTCTAGGCGGGAGGGGTGAATCGGAGCAGTTCTTC.

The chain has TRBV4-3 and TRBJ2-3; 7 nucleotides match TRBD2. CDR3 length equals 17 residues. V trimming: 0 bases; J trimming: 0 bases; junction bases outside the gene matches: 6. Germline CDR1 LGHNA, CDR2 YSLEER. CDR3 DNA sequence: TGCGCCAGCAGCCAAGAGGGGACTACCCTGAGCACAGATACGCAGTATTTT. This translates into CASSQEGTTLSTDTQYF.

The chain's CDR3 is CASSLVGAGAVLDTQYF. DNA for the CDR3: TGTGCCAGCAGCTTAGTGGGAGCGGGAGCGGTTTTGGATACGCAGTATTTT. The chain employs TRBV7-2 and TRBJ2-3; 8 nucleotides agree with TRBD2. Trimming cost V 1 base and J 6 bases; bases outside gene matches: 12. This CDR3 is built from 17 residues. Germline lookup yields CDR1 SGHTA and CDR2 FQGNSA.

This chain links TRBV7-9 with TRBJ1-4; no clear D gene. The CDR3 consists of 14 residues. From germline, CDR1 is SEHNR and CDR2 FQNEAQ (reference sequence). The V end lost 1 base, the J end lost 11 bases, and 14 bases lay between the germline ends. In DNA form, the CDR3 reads TGTGCCAGCAGCTTAGACAGCCCTAATGGGAAACTGTTTTTT. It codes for CASSLDSPNGKLFF. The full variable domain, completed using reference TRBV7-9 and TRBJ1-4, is DTGVSQNPRHKITKRGQNVTFRCDPISEHNRLYWYRQTLGQGPEFLTYFQNEAQLEKSRLLSDRFSAERPKGSFSTLEIQRTEQGDSAMYLCASSLDSPNGKLFFGSGTQLSVL.

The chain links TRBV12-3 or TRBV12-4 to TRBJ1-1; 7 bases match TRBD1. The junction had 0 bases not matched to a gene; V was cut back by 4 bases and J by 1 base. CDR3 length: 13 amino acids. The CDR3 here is CASSYRGNTEAFF. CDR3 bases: TGTGCCAGCAGTTACAGGGGGAACACTGAAGCTTTCTTT.

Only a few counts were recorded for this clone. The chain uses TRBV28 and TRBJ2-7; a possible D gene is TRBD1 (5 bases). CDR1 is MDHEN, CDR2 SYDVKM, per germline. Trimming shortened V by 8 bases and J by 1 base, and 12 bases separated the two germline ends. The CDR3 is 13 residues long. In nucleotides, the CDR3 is TGTGCCAGCGGACAACTCCCATCCTACGAGCAGTACTTC. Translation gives CASGQLPSYEQYF. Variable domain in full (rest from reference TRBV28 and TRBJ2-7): DVKVTQSSRYLVKRTGEKVFLECVQDMDHENMFWYRQDPGLGLRLIYFSYDVKMKEKGDIPEGYSVSREKKERFSLILESASTNQTSMYLCASGQLPSYEQYFGPGTRLTVT.

CDR3 nucleotides: TGCGCCAGCAGCCAAGACCGACTAAGAGACGAGCAGTACTTC. Its protein product is CASSQDRLRDEQYF. V is TRBV4-3 and J is TRBJ2-7, with TRBD2 as a possible D gene (5 bases). Germline V gives CDR1 LGHNA, CDR2 YSLEER. This CDR3 is 14 amino acids long. The germline V and J ends were trimmed by 0 bases and 5 bases, with 11 bases remaining between them.

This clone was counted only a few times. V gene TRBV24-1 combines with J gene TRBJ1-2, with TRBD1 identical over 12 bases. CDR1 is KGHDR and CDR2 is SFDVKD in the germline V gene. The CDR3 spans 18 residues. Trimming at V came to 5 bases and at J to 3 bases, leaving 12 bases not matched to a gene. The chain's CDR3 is CATSAHGGDRGRYYGYTF. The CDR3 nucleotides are TGTGCCACCAGTGCCCACGGTGGGGACAGGGGGCGCTACTATGGCTACACCTTC.

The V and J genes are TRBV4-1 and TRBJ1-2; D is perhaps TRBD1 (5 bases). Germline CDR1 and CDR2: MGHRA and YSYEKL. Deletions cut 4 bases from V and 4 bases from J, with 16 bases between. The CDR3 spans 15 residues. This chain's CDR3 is CASSPLGGSGYGYTF. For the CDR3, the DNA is TGCGCCAGCAGCCCCCTGGGGGGATCGGGCTATGGCTACACCTTC.

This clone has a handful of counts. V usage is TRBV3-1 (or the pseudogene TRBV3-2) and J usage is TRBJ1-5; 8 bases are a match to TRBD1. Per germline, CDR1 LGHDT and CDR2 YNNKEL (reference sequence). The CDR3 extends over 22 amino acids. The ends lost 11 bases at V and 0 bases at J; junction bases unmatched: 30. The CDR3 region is CASAPKERDRGGGPYSNQPQHF. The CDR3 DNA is TGTGCCTCCGCTCCTAAAGAGCGCGACAGGGGAGGAGGTCCTTATAGCAATCAGCCCCAGCATTTT.

CDR3 protein: CATGGREETQYF. DNA for the CDR3: TGTGCCACCGGAGGGAGGGAGGAGACCCAGTACTTC. The gene calls are TRBV10-3 and TRBJ2-5, with TRBD2 matching 7 bases. V shed 10 bases, J shed 5 bases, and the junction held 7 bases outside the gene matches. Germline V lookup: CDR1 ENHRY, CDR2 SYGVKD. The CDR3 contains 12 residues.

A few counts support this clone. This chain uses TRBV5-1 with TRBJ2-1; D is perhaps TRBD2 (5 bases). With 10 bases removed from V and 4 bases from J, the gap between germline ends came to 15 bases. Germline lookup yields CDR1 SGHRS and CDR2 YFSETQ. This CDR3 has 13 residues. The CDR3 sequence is CAGRLSPYNEQFF. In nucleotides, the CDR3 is TGCGCCGGCCGACTAAGCCCATACAATGAGCAGTTCTTC.

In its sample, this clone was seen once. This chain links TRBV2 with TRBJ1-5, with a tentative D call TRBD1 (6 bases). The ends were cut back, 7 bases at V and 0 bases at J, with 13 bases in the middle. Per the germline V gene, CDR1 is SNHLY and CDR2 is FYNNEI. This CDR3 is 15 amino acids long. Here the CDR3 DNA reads TGTGCCAGCATGGGCGGGGGCCGTAGCAATCAGCCCCAGCATTTT. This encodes CASMGGGRSNQPQHF.

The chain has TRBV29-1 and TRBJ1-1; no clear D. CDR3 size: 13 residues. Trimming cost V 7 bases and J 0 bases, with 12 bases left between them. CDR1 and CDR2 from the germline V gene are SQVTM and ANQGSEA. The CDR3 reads CSAAQLMNTEAFF. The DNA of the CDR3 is TGCAGCGCCGCACAGCTCATGAACACTGAAGCTTTCTTT.

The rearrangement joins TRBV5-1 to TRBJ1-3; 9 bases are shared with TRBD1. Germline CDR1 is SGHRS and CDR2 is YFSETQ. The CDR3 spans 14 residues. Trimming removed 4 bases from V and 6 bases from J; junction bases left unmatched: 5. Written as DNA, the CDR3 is TGCGCCAGCAGCCCTGGACAGGGGACAAACACCATATATTTT. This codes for CASSPGQGTNTIYF.

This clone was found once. CDR3: CASSYPSGQGSYSNQPQHF. CDR3 sequence (DNA): TGTGCCAGCAGTTACCCCAGCGGACAGGGTTCTTATAGCAATCAGCCCCAGCATTTT. This chain links TRBV6-2 or TRBV6-3 with TRBJ1-5, with 8 bases lining up with TRBD1. The CDR3 length is 19 residues. Trimming cost V 2 bases and J 0 bases; bases outside gene matches: 12. CDR1 and CDR2 (germline): MNHEY, SVGEGT.

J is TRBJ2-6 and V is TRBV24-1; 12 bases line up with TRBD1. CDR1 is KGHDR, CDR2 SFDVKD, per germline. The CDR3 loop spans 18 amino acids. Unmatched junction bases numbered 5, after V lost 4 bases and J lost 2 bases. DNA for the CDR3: TGTGCCACCAGTGACCCGGGACAGGGGGCCGCTGGGGCCAACGTCCTGACTTTC. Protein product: CATSDPGQGAAGANVLTF.

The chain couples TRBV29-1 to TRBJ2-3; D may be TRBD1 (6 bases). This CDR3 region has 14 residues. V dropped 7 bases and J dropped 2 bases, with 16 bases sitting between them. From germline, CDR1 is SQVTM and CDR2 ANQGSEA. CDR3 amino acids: CSAKQGVDTDTQYF. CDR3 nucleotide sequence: TGCAGCGCCAAACAGGGTGTGGACACAGATACGCAGTATTTT.

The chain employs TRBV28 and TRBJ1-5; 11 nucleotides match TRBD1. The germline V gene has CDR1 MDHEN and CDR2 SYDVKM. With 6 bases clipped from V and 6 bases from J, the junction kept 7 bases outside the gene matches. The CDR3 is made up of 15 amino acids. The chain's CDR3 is CASSSGQGAGQPQHF. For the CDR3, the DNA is TGTGCCAGCAGCTCCGGACAGGGGGCAGGTCAGCCCCAGCATTTT.

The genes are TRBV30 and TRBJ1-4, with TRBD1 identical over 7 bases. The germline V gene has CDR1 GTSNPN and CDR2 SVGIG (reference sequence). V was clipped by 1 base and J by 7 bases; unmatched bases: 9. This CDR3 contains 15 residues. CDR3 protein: CAWSEGQGDVEKLFF. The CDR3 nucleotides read TGTGCCTGGAGTGAAGGCCAGGGGGACGTTGAAAAACTGTTTTTT.

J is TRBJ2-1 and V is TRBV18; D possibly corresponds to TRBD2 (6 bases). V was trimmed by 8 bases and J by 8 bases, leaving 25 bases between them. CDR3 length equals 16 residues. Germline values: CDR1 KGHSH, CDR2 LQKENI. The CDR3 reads CASLFSPQGGVDEQFF. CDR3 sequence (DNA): TGTGCCAGCCTATTTTCCCCCCAGGGAGGTGTAGATGAGCAGTTCTTC.